Listed here are 29 T cell receptor beta chains from one sample, sequenced in a study of blood T cell repertoires in COVID-19. The repertoire was sequenced with immunoSEQ multiplex PCR; TCRdb's copy has only in-frame clones and lacks some. The sample records 90,000 to 100,000 clones, roughly 89% being singletons. Input material: peripheral blood. These receptors were obtained from a man between 65 and 85 years old with active or convalescent COVID-19.

This chain connects TRBV6-5 to TRBJ2-1; 12 nucleotides align to TRBD2. The CDR3 runs to 15 residues. Germline-derived CDR1 and CDR2 are MNHEY and SVGAGI. After removal of 5 bases from V and 6 bases from J, the junction contained 5 bases not matched to a gene. For the CDR3, the DNA is TGTGCCAGCAGTAATCCTAGCGGGGGGGCCAATGAGCAGTTCTTC. This encodes CASSNPSGGANEQFF.

This clone was recorded only once. V and J are TRBV5-1 and TRBJ1-2; D may be TRBD1 (6 bases). The germline V and J ends were trimmed by 0 bases and 6 bases, with 15 bases remaining between them. Germline CDR1 SGHRS, CDR2 YFSETQ. The length of the CDR3 is 15 residues. For the CDR3, the DNA is TGCGCCAGCAGCTTGGATTCAGGGGCGGCCGATGGCTACACCTTC. Translated, it gives CASSLDSGAADGYTF.

The chain combines TRBV7-2 with TRBJ2-5; possibly TRBD1 for D (6 bases). Germline CDR1 reads SGHTA; CDR2 reads FQGNSA. The CDR3 has 15 amino acids. Between the trimmed V and J ends, which lost 0 bases and 1 base, there was a span of 9 bases. The CDR3 spells CASSLAAGAQETQYF. The DNA of the CDR3 is TGTGCCAGCAGCTTAGCCGCAGGGGCCCAAGAGACCCAGTACTTC.

This clone was detected only once. V and J are TRBV5-1 and TRBJ1-4; TRBD1 agrees at 8 bases. V shed 1 base, J shed 5 bases, and the junction held 7 bases outside the gene matches. Germline values: CDR1 SGHRS, CDR2 YFSETQ. This CDR3 is 16 amino acids long. CDR3 sequence reads: CASSLSAGTGNEKLFF. The DNA of the CDR3 is TGCGCCAGCAGCTTGTCTGCCGGGACAGGAAATGAAAAACTGTTTTTT.

This clone showed up just once. The chain couples TRBV6-5 to TRBJ1-4; 9 nucleotides line up with TRBD1. The ends lost 4 bases at V and 7 bases at J; junction bases unmatched: 10. The CDR3 has 16 residues. The germline CDR1 and CDR2 sequences are MNHEY and SVGAGI. The CDR3 bases are TGTGCCAGCAGTTTGCTCCCGGGACAGGGAGTTGAAAAACTGTTTTTT. Translation gives CASSLLPGQGVEKLFF.

The chain has TRBV4-1 and TRBJ2-3; D is undetermined. CDR1 and CDR2 (germline): MGHRA, YSYEKL. With 0 bases removed from V and 0 bases from J, the gap between germline ends came to 10 bases. The CDR3 consists of 16 residues. The CDR3 DNA reads as TGCGCCAGCAGCCAAGAAGAGAGAGCAAGCACAGATACGCAGTATTTT. It specifies CASSQEERASTDTQYF.

V is TRBV5-1 and J is TRBJ2-7, with TRBD1 as a possible D gene (5 bases). The CDR3 is 12 residues long. Trimming took 5 bases from V and 5 from J, leaving 11 bases between them. Germline assignment: CDR1 SGHRS and CDR2 YFSETQ. CDR3 in DNA: TGCGCCAGCAGTTTCACAGGAAACGAGCAGTACTTC. Protein product: CASSFTGNEQYF.

This clone appeared a single time. This chain links TRBV7-2 with TRBJ2-3, with 8 positions matching TRBD2. CDR3 length: 15 amino acids. The V gene end was trimmed by 6 bases and the J gene end by 3 bases; junction bases not matched to a gene: 8. CDR1 is SGHTA, CDR2 FQGNSA, per germline. CDR3 bases: TGTGCCAGCAGTCTCAGGCGGGGGGATACAGATACGCAGTATTTT. Translation: CASSLRRGDTDTQYF.

The chain combines TRBV7-2 with TRBJ2-7; 9 nucleotides line up with TRBD1. V shed 4 bases, J shed 3 bases, and the junction held 1 base outside the gene matches. The CDR3 has 13 residues. Germline CDR1 reads SGHTA; CDR2 reads FQGNSA. The CDR3: CASSSDRGYEQYF. CDR3 nucleotides: TGTGCCAGCAGCTCGGACAGGGGCTACGAGCAGTACTTC.

The chain joins TRBV7-5 to TRBJ1-1; the table assigns TRBD1, which was not confirmed against the DNA. TRBV7-5 is shown as a pseudogene. The CDR3 runs to 14 residues. The CDR3 DNA reads TGTGCCAGAAGCTGCAGGGGTAGGGACACTGAAGCTTTCTTT. It yields the protein CARSCRGRDTEAFF.

The chain couples TRBV5-1 to TRBJ2-7; D possibly corresponds to TRBD1 (6 bases). The CDR3 loop spans 15 amino acids. The V and J ends lost 2 bases and 0 bases respectively, with 12 bases between them. CDR1 is SGHRS and CDR2 is YFSETQ in the germline V gene. The CDR3 nucleotides read TGCGCCAGCAGCTTCTCTACAGGGAGCTCCTACGAGCAGTACTTC. Amino acid sequence: CASSFSTGSSYEQYF.

The gene calls are TRBV5-1 and TRBJ1-4; TRBD1 matches at 7 bases. This CDR3 has 15 amino acids. Germline V lookup: CDR1 SGHRS, CDR2 YFSETQ. J was trimmed by 7 bases and V by 0 bases; bases with no gene match: 6. Written as DNA, the CDR3 is TGCGCCAGCAGCTTGGAGGGGGCCGGGTTTGAAAAACTGTTTTTT. This sequence encodes CASSLEGAGFEKLFF.

This clone was found a few times. The V call is TRBV10-1, the J call TRBJ1-5; D remains ambiguous. The V gene's germline CDR1 is WNHNN and CDR2 SYGVQD (reference sequence). The CDR3 is made up of 18 amino acids. V lost 3 bases and J lost 0, with 18 bases in between. The CDR3 nucleotides are TGCGCCAGCAGTGACCTGCGGCGGGCGTTCTATAGCAATCAGCCCCAGCATTTT. Residues: CASSDLRRAFYSNQPQHF.

The chain employs TRBV10-3 and TRBJ2-3, with 8 bases lining up with TRBD2. The germline CDR1 and CDR2 sequences are ENHRY and SYGVKD. The junction had 3 bases not matched to a gene; V was cut back by 9 bases and J by 1 base. The CDR3 has 13 residues. The CDR3 DNA sequence: TGTGCCATTCGAGCGGGGGGCACAGATACGCAGTATTTT. Its protein is CAIRAGGTDTQYF.

V gene TRBV20-1 combines with J gene TRBJ1-3; maybe TRBD1 (5 bases). This CDR3 is built from 13 residues. The V and J ends lost 3 bases and 5 bases respectively, with 11 bases between them. Per the germline V gene, CDR1 is DFQATT and CDR2 is SNEGSKA (reference sequence). In DNA form, the CDR3 reads TGCAGTGCTAGTACCGGGGGACGAAACACCATATATTTT. The encoded protein is CSASTGGRNTIYF.

This chain connects TRBV5-1 to TRBJ1-2, with 10 bases matching TRBD1. With V trimmed by 2 bases and J by 6 bases, 4 bases remained unmatched. This CDR3 region has 14 residues. Germline V gene data show CDR1 as SGHRS and CDR2 as YFSETQ. CDR3 in DNA: TGCGCCAGCAGCTTTTCCGGGACAGGGGATGGCTACACCTTC. Translating it yields CASSFSGTGDGYTF.

The chain carries TRBV28 and TRBJ1-2; 9 nucleotides align to TRBD1. The CDR3 totals 15 residues. The junction had 10 bases not matched to a gene; V was cut back by 3 bases and J by 8 bases. Germline V gives CDR1 MDHEN, CDR2 SYDVKM. For the CDR3, the DNA is TGTGCCAGCAGTTTTTTCCACCCGGGACAGGGCGGCTACACCTTC. It is translated as CASSFFHPGQGGYTF.

The chain is built from TRBV11-2 and TRBJ2-3, with 8 bases lining up with TRBD1. CDR1 is SGHAT and CDR2 is FQNNGV in the germline V gene. The CDR3 has 15 residues. J was trimmed by 7 bases and V by 4 bases; bases with no gene match: 10. The DNA for the CDR3 is TGTGCCAGCAGCTCAGACCCCACAGGGGGGAATACGCAGTATTTT. It yields the protein CASSSDPTGGNTQYF.

The CDR3 bases are TGTGCCAGCACCCAATTTACAGATACGCAGTATTTT. It encodes CASTQFTDTQYF. This chain connects TRBV6-5 to TRBJ2-3; D gene ambiguous. V lost 7 bases to trimming and J lost 3 bases, with 8 bases between them. Germline assignment: CDR1 MNHEY and CDR2 SVGAGI. The CDR3 consists of 12 residues.

The chain combines TRBV18 with TRBJ2-7; no reliable D call. The germline V gene has CDR1 KGHSH and CDR2 LQKENI. The length of the CDR3 is 12 residues. V gave up 6 bases and J gave up 6 bases, with 12 bases separating them. The DNA of the CDR3 is TGTGCCAGCTCTCCCTCCGGGTCCGAGCAGTACTTC. Its protein is CASSPSGSEQYF.

In its sample, this clone was seen a few times. J is TRBJ1-1 and V is TRBV28; D is possibly TRBD1 (5 bases). Germline V gene lookup returns CDR1 MDHEN and CDR2 SYDVKM. The ends were cut back, 4 bases at V and 1 base at J, with 7 bases in the middle. This CDR3 region has 13 residues. This chain's CDR3 is CASSSQGNTEAFF. The CDR3, as DNA: TGTGCCAGCAGTTCCCAGGGGAACACTGAAGCTTTCTTT.

V gene TRBV28 combines with J gene TRBJ2-5; TRBD2 matches 12 bases. V lost 4 bases to trimming and J lost 9 bases; unmatched junction nucleotides: 6. This CDR3 is built from 14 residues. The germline V gene has CDR1 MDHEN and CDR2 SYDVKM. The CDR3 region is CASSYLAGGPPQYF. CDR3 sequence (DNA): TGTGCCAGCAGTTACCTAGCGGGGGGGCCCCCCCAGTACTTC. The whole variable domain, remainder taken from reference TRBV28 and TRBJ2-5, is DVKVTQSSRYLVKRTGEKVFLECVQDMDHENMFWYRQDPGLGLRLIYFSYDVKMKEKGDIPEGYSVSREKKERFSLILESASTNQTSMYLCASSYLAGGPPQYFGPGTRLLVL.

A few counts support this clone. The rearrangement uses TRBV18 and TRBJ1-1; possibly TRBD1 for D (6 bases). Germline CDR1 is KGHSH and CDR2 is LQKENI. The CDR3 length is 14 residues. V shed 2 bases and J shed 5 bases, with 12 bases lying between them. The DNA of the CDR3 is TGTGCCAGCTCACCAACACAGGGTGGGACTGAAGCTTTCTTT. Translating gives CASSPTQGGTEAFF.

CDR3: CASSVLITGELFF. In DNA form, the CDR3 reads TGTGCCAGCAGTGTCCTTATAACCGGGGAGCTGTTTTTT. The chain combines TRBV2 with TRBJ2-2; D is ambiguous. Germline loops: CDR1 SNHLY, CDR2 FYNNEI. With 4 bases removed from V and 5 bases from J, the gap between germline ends came to 8 bases. The CDR3 contains 13 residues.

The rearrangement links TRBV7-9 to TRBJ1-6, with 10 bases matching TRBD1. The germline V gene encodes CDR1 SEHNR and CDR2 FQNEAQ (reference sequence). The J segment lost 8 bases and the V segment lost 5 bases, leaving 6 bases of the junction unmatched. The CDR3 loop spans 15 amino acids. The CDR3 sequence is CASSLPGQGYSPLHF. The CDR3, as DNA: TGTGCCAGCAGCCTGCCGGGACAGGGGTATTCACCCCTCCACTTT.

In its sample, this clone was seen a few times. The chain combines TRBV24-1 with TRBJ2-2; 7 bases fit TRBD1. The CDR3 length is 14 residues. Germline V lookup: CDR1 KGHDR, CDR2 SFDVKD. With V trimmed by 5 bases and J by 6 bases, 5 bases remained unmatched. The CDR3 bases are TGTGCCACCAGTGGGCGACAGGGACCCGGGGAGCTGTTTTTT. This encodes CATSGRQGPGELFF.

This clone was counted only a few times. The chain employs TRBV7-8 and TRBJ1-1; tentative D call: TRBD1 (5 bases). V lost 2 bases, J lost 8 bases, and 12 bases lay in between. Germline V lookup: CDR1 SGHVS, CDR2 FQNEAQ. The CDR3 spans 13 residues. The CDR3 protein is CASSLQGYEEAFF. The CDR3 nucleotides read TGTGCCAGCAGCTTACAGGGTTATGAGGAAGCTTTCTTT.

The chain couples TRBV11-2 to TRBJ2-2; the D is unclear. CDR3 length: 13 amino acids. The germline CDR1 and CDR2 sequences are SGHAT and FQNNGV. The V gene lost 5 bases and the J gene lost 6 bases, with 10 bases spanning the gap. The CDR3 sequence: CASSAPPAGELFF. The CDR3 coding sequence is TGTGCCAGCAGCGCGCCTCCGGCCGGGGAGCTGTTTTTT.

This chain connects TRBV24-1 to TRBJ2-3, with TRBD2 matching over 9 bases. Trimming took 3 bases from V and 11 from J; bases not matched to a gene: 17. Germline lookup yields CDR1 KGHDR and CDR2 SFDVKD. The CDR3 length is 17 residues. The CDR3 coding sequence is TGTGCCACCAGTGATATACCCATGGCGGGGGGGCCGGGGGTGCAGTATTTT. Residues: CATSDIPMAGGPGVQYF.